These 4 T cell receptor beta chains share one sample of origin, sequenced in a study of blood T cell repertoires in COVID-19. Generated by immunoSEQ multiplex PCR, the TCRdb table keeps only in-frame clones and is missing some. Of about 670,000 clones in the sample, about nine tenths are singletons; the top ten hold under 0.3%. Input material: peripheral blood. The receptors shown here come from a woman aged 18-29 years with acute or convalescent COVID-19.

The rearrangement uses TRBV18 and TRBJ1-1, with D possibly being TRBD1 (6 bases). The CDR3 has 16 amino acids. V was clipped by 4 bases and J by 1 base, with 16 bases between them. In germline, CDR1 is KGHSH, CDR2 LQKENI. The CDR3 spells CASSRLGQSPNTEAFF. The CDR3 coding sequence is TGTGCCAGCTCACGACTCGGACAGTCCCCGAACACTGAAGCTTTCTTT.

The V and J genes are TRBV7-9 and TRBJ1-2; perhaps TRBD1 as D (6 bases). The CDR3 has 13 amino acids. Germline V gives CDR1 SEHNR, CDR2 FQNEAQ (reference sequence). V was pared by 4 bases and J by 4 bases, with 10 bases between. The CDR3 loop is CASSWGRPYGYTF. Written as DNA, the CDR3 is TGTGCCAGCAGCTGGGGGCGGCCCTATGGCTACACCTTC.

V gene TRBV6-2 or TRBV6-3 combines with J gene TRBJ2-7; TRBD1 might be the D (6 bases). This CDR3 is 15 amino acids long. V lost 6 bases to trimming and J lost 2 bases, with 17 bases between them. CDR1 is MNHEY and CDR2 is SVGEGT in the germline V gene. DNA of the CDR3: TGTGCCAGCAGCAAACAGGGTAAAAGACCCTACGAGCAGTACTTC. This gives the protein CASSKQGKRPYEQYF.

The genes are TRBV7-2 and TRBJ2-1; no reliable D call. Germline V gene data show CDR1 as SGHTA and CDR2 as FQGNSA. The V end was cut by 11 bases, the J end by 0 bases, with 11 bases between. The CDR3 totals 13 residues. The chain's CDR3 is CALKHPSYNEQFF. The CDR3 DNA follows: TGTGCCCTCAAACACCCCTCCTACAATGAGCAGTTCTTC.